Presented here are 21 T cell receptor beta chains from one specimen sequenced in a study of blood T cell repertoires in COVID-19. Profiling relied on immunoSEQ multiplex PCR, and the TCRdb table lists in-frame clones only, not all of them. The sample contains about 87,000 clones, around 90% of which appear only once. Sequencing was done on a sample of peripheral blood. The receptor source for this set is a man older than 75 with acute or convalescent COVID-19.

CDR3: CASRFSGTANTEAFF. CDR3 bases: TGTGCCAGCAGGTTCTCCGGGACAGCGAACACTGAAGCTTTCTTT. The chain joins TRBV27 to TRBJ1-1; 7 bases map to TRBD1. Trimming removed 6 bases from V and 1 base from J; junction bases left unmatched: 8. The CDR3 totals 15 residues. Germline V gene data show CDR1 as MNHEY and CDR2 as SMNVEV (reference sequence).

The DNA for the CDR3 is TGTGCCAGCAGCGGTAACGAAGAGACCCAGTACTTC. Its protein product is CASSGNEETQYF. V and J are TRBV6-5 and TRBJ2-5; D ambiguous. The CDR3 consists of 12 residues. Trimming took off 6 bases at V and 3 bases at J, with 8 bases between the two ends. The germline gives CDR1 MNHEY, CDR2 SVGAGI.

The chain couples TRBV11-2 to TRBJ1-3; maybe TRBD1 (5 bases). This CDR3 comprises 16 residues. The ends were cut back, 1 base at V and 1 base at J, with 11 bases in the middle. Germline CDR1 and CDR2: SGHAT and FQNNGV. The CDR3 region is CASSLAGQSSGNTIYF. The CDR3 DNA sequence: TGTGCCAGCAGCTTAGCCGGACAAAGTTCTGGAAACACCATATATTTT.

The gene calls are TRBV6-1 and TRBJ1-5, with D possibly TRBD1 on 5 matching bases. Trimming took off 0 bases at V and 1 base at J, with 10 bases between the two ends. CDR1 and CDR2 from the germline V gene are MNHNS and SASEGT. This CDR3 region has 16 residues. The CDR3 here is CASSEAPTVSNQPQHF. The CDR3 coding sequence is TGTGCCAGCAGTGAAGCGCCGACAGTAAGCAATCAGCCCCAGCATTTT.

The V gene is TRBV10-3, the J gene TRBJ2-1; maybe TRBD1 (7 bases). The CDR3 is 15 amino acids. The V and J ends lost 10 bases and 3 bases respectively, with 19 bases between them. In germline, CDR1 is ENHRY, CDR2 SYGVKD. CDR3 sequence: CATGTAGQSYNEQFF. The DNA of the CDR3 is TGTGCCACCGGTACGGCGGGACAGAGCTACAATGAGCAGTTCTTC.

Here the CDR3 DNA reads TGTGCCAGCAGCGTAGTTGATAGCGGGACGACCTACGAGCAGTACTTC. Translating gives CASSVVDSGTTYEQYF. The V and J genes are TRBV9 and TRBJ2-7, with 8 bases aligning to TRBD2. Germline CDR1 and CDR2: SGDLS and YYNGEE. The V segment lost 0 bases and the J segment 2 bases; nucleotides outside the gene matches: 7. The CDR3 length is 16 residues.

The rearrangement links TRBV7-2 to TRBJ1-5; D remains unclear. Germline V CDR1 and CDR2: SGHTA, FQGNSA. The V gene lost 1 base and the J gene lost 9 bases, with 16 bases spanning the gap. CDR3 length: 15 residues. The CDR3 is CASSLGVQLGSPQHF. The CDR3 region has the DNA TGTGCCAGCAGCTTAGGGGTACAGCTCGGTTCGCCCCAGCATTTT.

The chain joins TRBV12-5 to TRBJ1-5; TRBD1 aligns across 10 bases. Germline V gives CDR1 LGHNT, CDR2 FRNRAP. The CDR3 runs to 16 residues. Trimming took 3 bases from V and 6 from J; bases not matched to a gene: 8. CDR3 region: CASGFGGDRGGQPQHF. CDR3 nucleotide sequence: TGTGCTAGTGGTTTCGGTGGGGACAGGGGAGGTCAGCCCCAGCATTTT.

Here the CDR3 DNA reads TGCGCCAGCAGCTTGGCTTTTGAGGACTATGGCTACACCTTC. The encoded protein is CASSLAFEDYGYTF. The rearrangement joins TRBV5-1 to TRBJ1-2, with no clear D. Germline CDR1 and CDR2: SGHRS and YFSETQ. Trimming removed 0 bases from V and 3 bases from J, with 9 bases in between. The CDR3 runs to 14 residues.

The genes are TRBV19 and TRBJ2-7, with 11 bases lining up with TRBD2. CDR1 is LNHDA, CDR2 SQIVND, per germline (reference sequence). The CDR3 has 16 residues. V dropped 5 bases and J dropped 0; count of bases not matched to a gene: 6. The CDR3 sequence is CASSPRLAGSSYEQYF. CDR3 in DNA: TGTGCCAGTAGTCCTCGACTAGCGGGGAGCTCCTACGAGCAGTACTTC.

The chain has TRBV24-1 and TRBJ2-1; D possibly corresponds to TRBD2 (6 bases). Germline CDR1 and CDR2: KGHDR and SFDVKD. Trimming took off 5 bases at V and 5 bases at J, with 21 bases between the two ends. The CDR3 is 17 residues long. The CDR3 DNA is TGTGCCACCAGTGCCCCTCGAAAAGCGGGTGAGGACAATGAGCAGTTCTTC. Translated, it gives CATSAPRKAGEDNEQFF.

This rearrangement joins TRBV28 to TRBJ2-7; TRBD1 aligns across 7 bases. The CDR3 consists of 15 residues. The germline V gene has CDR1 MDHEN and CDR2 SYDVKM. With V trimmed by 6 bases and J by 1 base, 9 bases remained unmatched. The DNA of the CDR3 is TGTGCCAGCAGATCCAGGGGGAAGGGGTCCTACGAGCAGTACTTC. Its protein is CASRSRGKGSYEQYF.

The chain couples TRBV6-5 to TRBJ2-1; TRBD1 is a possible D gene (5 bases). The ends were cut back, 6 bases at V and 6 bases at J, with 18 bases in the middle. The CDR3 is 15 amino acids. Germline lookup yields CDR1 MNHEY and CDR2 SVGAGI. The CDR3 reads CASSLVGLWGNEQFF. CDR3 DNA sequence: TGTGCCAGCAGCCTTGTGGGGCTTTGGGGCAATGAGCAGTTCTTC.

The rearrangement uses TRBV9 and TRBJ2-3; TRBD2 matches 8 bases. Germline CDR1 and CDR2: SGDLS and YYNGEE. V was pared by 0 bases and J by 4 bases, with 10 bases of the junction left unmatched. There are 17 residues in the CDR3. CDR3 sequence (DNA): TGTGCCAGCAGCGTAGGAGGGAGCGGGGGCGGAGCAGATACGCAGTATTTT. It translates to CASSVGGSGGGADTQYF.

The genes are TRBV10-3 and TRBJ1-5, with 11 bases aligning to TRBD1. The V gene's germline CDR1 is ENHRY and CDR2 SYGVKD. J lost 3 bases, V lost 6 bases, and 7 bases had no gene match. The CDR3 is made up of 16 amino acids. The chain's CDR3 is CAIRAGTGGDNQPQHF. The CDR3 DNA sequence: TGTGCCATCAGGGCAGGGACAGGGGGGGACAATCAGCCCCAGCATTTT.

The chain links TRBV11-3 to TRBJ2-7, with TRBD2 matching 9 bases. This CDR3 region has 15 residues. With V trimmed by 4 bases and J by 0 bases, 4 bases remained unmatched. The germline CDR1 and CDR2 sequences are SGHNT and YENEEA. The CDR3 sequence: CASSSHSGGSYEQYF. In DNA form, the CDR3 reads TGTGCCAGCAGCTCCCATAGCGGGGGCTCCTACGAGCAGTACTTC.

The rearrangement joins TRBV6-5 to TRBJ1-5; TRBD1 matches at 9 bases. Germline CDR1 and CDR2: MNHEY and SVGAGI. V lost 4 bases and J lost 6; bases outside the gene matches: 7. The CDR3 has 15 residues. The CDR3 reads CASSSGTGLGQPQHF. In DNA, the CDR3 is TGTGCCAGCAGTTCCGGGACAGGGTTAGGTCAGCCCCAGCATTTT.

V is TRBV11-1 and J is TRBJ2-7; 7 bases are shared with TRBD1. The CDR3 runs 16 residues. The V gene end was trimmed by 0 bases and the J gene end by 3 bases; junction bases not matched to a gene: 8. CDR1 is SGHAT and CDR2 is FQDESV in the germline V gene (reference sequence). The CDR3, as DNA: TGTGCCAGCAGCTTAGCGAAGGCAGGGGGTAACTACGAGCAGTACTTC. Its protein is CASSLAKAGGNYEQYF.

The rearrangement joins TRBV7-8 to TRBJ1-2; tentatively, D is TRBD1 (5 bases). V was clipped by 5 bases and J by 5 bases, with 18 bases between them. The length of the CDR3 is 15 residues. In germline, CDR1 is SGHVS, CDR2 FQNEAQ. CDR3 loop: CASSLDGGIRYGYTF. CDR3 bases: TGTGCCAGCAGCCTCGACGGGGGTATACGATATGGCTACACCTTC.

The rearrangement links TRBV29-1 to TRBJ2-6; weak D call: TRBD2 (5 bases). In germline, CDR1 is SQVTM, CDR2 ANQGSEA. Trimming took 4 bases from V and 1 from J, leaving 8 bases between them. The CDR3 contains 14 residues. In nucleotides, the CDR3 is TGCAGCGTTGGAGGGAATTCTGGGGCCAACGTCCTGACTTTC. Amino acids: CSVGGNSGANVLTF.

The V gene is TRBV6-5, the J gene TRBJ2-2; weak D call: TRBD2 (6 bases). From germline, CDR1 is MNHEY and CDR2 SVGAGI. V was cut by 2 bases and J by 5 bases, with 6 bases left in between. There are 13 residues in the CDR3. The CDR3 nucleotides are TGTGCCAGCAGTTACCGGGGGACCGGGGAGCTGTTTTTT. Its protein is CASSYRGTGELFF.